This TCR beta chain derives from a study of cytomegalovirus exposure and HLA in healthy donors. In the PCR, 60 Vbeta and 13 Jbeta primers were used. The data were produced by immunoSEQ multiplex PCR, yet TCRdb's version contains in-frame clones alone and is incomplete. Seen here are 110,000 to 150,000 clones, over 65% observed once, and the top ten hold around 2.9%. The study, taken as a whole, reports: An Asian-associated ancestry cluster reportedly showed fewer N-insertions than the approximately 630-donor mean in a later analysis.

The length of the CDR3 is 16 residues. V dropped 2 bases and J dropped 0 bases, with 9 bases sitting between them. Germline CDR1 SGHRS, CDR2 YFSETQ. As for this clone: No antigen is known for it.

The J gene is TRBJ2-6, the V gene TRBV5-1; no clear D. What was sequenced was PBMCs. The receptor was isolated from a female donor in good health and CMV-seronegative. In nucleotides, the CDR3 is TGCGCCAGCAGCTTTCTACCGAGCTCTGGGGCCAACGTCCTGACTTTC. This sequence encodes CASSFLPSSGANVLTF.